The rows below give T cell receptor beta chains drawn from one sample of a study of blood T cell repertoires in COVID-19. The data were produced by immunoSEQ multiplex PCR, yet TCRdb's version contains in-frame clones alone and is incomplete. The sample holds 90,000 to 110,000 clones, 84% seen once. Sequenced sample: peripheral blood. These TCRs come from a woman aged 50 to 60 with acute or convalescent COVID-19. The CDR3 runs from the conserved cysteine through the conserved F or W. D genes are given only for firm matches. Size is stated for part of the rows, as once, few or many counts, or as a class when the clone is expanded.

J gene: TRBJ2-2
clone size: .
D gene: TRBD2
V gene: TRBV2
CDR3 DNA: TGTGCCAGCAGTGTAAAGGTCCCGGGAGGCACCGGGGAGCTGTTTTTT
CDR3 protein: CASSVKVPGGTGELFF

J gene: TRBJ1-2
clone size: .
D gene: TRBD1
V gene: TRBV6-5
CDR3 DNA: TGTGCCAGCAGTTATCGGGACAGGGGAGTTTATGGCTACACCTTC
CDR3 protein: CASSYRDRGVYGYTF

J gene: TRBJ1-2
clone size: .
D gene: TRBD1
V gene: TRBV28
CDR3 DNA: TGTGCCAGCAGCTCTTCCGGGACAGGAGACTATGGCTACACCTTC
CDR3 protein: CASSSSGTGDYGYTF

J gene: TRBJ2-7
clone size: .
D gene: .
V gene: TRBV5-1
CDR3 DNA: TGCGCCAGCTCAACCTTACCACAGGGTAGCTCCTACGAGCAGTACTTC
CDR3 protein: CASSTLPQGSSYEQYF

J gene: TRBJ2-7
clone size: .
D gene: TRBD1
V gene: TRBV4-2
CDR3 DNA: TGTGCCAGCAGCCCGGAGGACAGGGGGCGGGAGCAGTACTTC
CDR3 protein: CASSPEDRGREQYF

J gene: TRBJ2-1
clone size: .
D gene: TRBD2
V gene: TRBV7-3
CDR3 DNA: TGTGCCAGCAGCTTGTCTAGCGGGACTTACAATGAGCAGTTCTTC
CDR3 protein: CASSLSSGTYNEQFF

J gene: TRBJ1-1
clone size: once
D gene: .
V gene: TRBV5-6
CDR3 DNA: TGTGCCAGCAGTCGGGGGACTAGGGACACTGAAGCTTTCTTT
CDR3 protein: CASSRGTRDTEAFF

J gene: TRBJ1-5
clone size: .
D gene: .
V gene: TRBV2
CDR3 DNA: TGTGCCAGCAAGAGGAGCAATCAGCCCCAGCATTTT
CDR3 protein: CASKRSNQPQHF

J gene: TRBJ2-5
clone size: once
D gene: TRBD1
V gene: TRBV7-6
CDR3 DNA: TGTGCCAGCAGTTCTTGGACAGGGGGAGGAGAGACCCAGTACTTC
CDR3 protein: CASSSWTGGGETQYF

J gene: TRBJ2-3
clone size: .
D gene: .
V gene: TRBV19
CDR3 DNA: TGTGCCAGTAGTATGGGCAGGGTCACAGATACGCAGTATTTT
CDR3 protein: CASSMGRVTDTQYF

J gene: TRBJ1-4
clone size: .
D gene: .
V gene: TRBV5-1
CDR3 DNA: TGCGCCAGCAGCTTGAGGACCCAAAGACAAATACCCTCAGGGGAAAAACTGTTTTTT
CDR3 protein: CASSLRTQRQIPSGEKLFF

J gene: TRBJ1-1
clone size: .
D gene: .
V gene: TRBV5-1
CDR3 DNA: TGCGCCAGCAGCTTAGGAGAATTCGGGAGTACTGAAGCTTTCTTT
CDR3 protein: CASSLGEFGSTEAFF

J gene: TRBJ1-1
clone size: .
D gene: TRBD1
V gene: TRBV5-4
CDR3 DNA: TGTGCCAGCAGCAAAGGGACAGATGCTTTTGAAGCTTTCTTT
CDR3 protein: CASSKGTDAFEAFF

J gene: TRBJ2-3
clone size: .
D gene: TRBD2
V gene: TRBV9
CDR3 DNA: TGTGCCAGCAGCGTATTCGCGGGGGGGCGCACCCCCACAGATACGCAGTATTTT
CDR3 protein: CASSVFAGGRTPTDTQYF

J gene: TRBJ1-3
clone size: .
D gene: .
V gene: TRBV12-3/TRBV12-4
CDR3 DNA: TGTGCCAGCAGTTTGTCGGGATACACCATATATTTT
CDR3 protein: CASSLSGYTIYF

J gene: TRBJ1-6
clone size: .
D gene: .
V gene: TRBV19
CDR3 DNA: TGTGCCAGTTCCGAACGGGGTGTCGGAAGCTCTAATTCACCCCTCCACTTT
CDR3 protein: CASSERGVGSSNSPLHF

J gene: TRBJ1-3
clone size: once
D gene: .
V gene: TRBV5-8
CDR3 DNA: TGTGCCAGCCTCAAGGGGGGGGGCTACGACACCATATATTTT
CDR3 protein: CASLKGGGYDTIYF

J gene: TRBJ1-2
clone size: .
D gene: .
V gene: TRBV6-1
CDR3 DNA: TGTGCCAGCAGTGATGGGGGCCGCTATGGCTACACCTTC
CDR3 protein: CASSDGGRYGYTF

J gene: TRBJ1-3
clone size: .
D gene: TRBD1
V gene: TRBV6-5
CDR3 DNA: TGTGCCAGCAGGCAGGGGGCTCTTTCTGGAAACACCATATATTTT
CDR3 protein: CASRQGALSGNTIYF

J gene: TRBJ1-2
clone size: .
D gene: .
V gene: TRBV18
CDR3 DNA: TGTGCCAGCTCACCTGCGGGGGCTAACTATGGCTACACCTTC
CDR3 protein: CASSPAGANYGYTF

J gene: TRBJ1-5
clone size: once
D gene: .
V gene: TRBV10-3
CDR3 DNA: TGTGCCATCAGTGAGTCTAAAAGGTCCCGGGGGGATCAGCCCCAGCATTTT
CDR3 protein: CAISESKRSRGDQPQHF

J gene: TRBJ1-1
clone size: .
D gene: TRBD1
V gene: TRBV18
CDR3 DNA: TGTGCCAGCTCGGGACAGGGGATGATTAACACTGAAGCTTTCTTT
CDR3 protein: CASSGQGMINTEAFF

J gene: TRBJ1-5
clone size: .
D gene: .
V gene: TRBV6-5
CDR3 DNA: TGTGCCAGCACCAAAACAGGGAGCAATCAGCCCCAGCATTTT
CDR3 protein: CASTKTGSNQPQHF

J gene: TRBJ1-2
clone size: .
D gene: .
V gene: TRBV5-1
CDR3 DNA: TGCGCCAGCAGCTTTGACAGTGGGTATGGCTACACCTTC
CDR3 protein: CASSFDSGYGYTF

J gene: TRBJ1-1
clone size: few
D gene: .
V gene: TRBV30
CDR3 DNA: TGTGCCTGGAGCCGGGGGGACACTGAAGCTTTCTTT
CDR3 protein: CAWSRGDTEAFF

J gene: TRBJ1-1
clone size: .
D gene: TRBD1
V gene: TRBV29-1
CDR3 DNA: TGCAGCGGCGGACAGGGAATAGTAGGGAACACTGAAGCTTTCTTT
CDR3 protein: CSGGQGIVGNTEAFF

J gene: TRBJ2-6
clone size: .
D gene: TRBD1
V gene: TRBV27
CDR3 DNA: TGTGCCAGCAGTTTAAGGCCCGACAGGGGTCTGGCTGGGGCCAACGTCCTGACTTTC
CDR3 protein: CASSLRPDRGLAGANVLTF

J gene: TRBJ1-5
clone size: .
D gene: .
V gene: TRBV28
CDR3 DNA: TGTGCCAGCAGTGCCCCAGGGATCCAGCCCCAGCATTTT
CDR3 protein: CASSAPGIQPQHF

J gene: TRBJ2-3
clone size: .
D gene: TRBD2
V gene: TRBV7-2
CDR3 DNA: TGTGCCAGCAGCTTACGGCCTAGCGGGGGCGGCGGGACAGATACGCAGTATTTT
CDR3 protein: CASSLRPSGGGGTDTQYF

J gene: TRBJ1-2
clone size: .
D gene: .
V gene: TRBV6-2/TRBV6-3
CDR3 DNA: TGTGCCAGCAGTTACGTCCGGGCGGGGGGCTACACCTTC
CDR3 protein: CASSYVRAGGYTF

J gene: TRBJ2-3
clone size: .
D gene: .
V gene: TRBV11-3
CDR3 DNA: TGTGCCAGCAGCTTAGGAGTACCAGATACGCAGTATTTT
CDR3 protein: CASSLGVPDTQYF

J gene: TRBJ1-6
clone size: .
D gene: .
V gene: TRBV6-5
CDR3 DNA: TGTGCCAGCAGTTACCCAAATTCACCCCTCCACTTT
CDR3 protein: CASSYPNSPLHF

J gene: TRBJ2-5
clone size: .
D gene: TRBD2
V gene: TRBV5-1
CDR3 DNA: TGCGCCAGCAGCTTGGCGGCGGGGGGGCAGGAGACCCAGTACTTC
CDR3 protein: CASSLAAGGQETQYF

J gene: TRBJ2-7
clone size: .
D gene: TRBD2
V gene: TRBV18
CDR3 DNA: TGTGCCAGCTCACCAGTCACGGGGGGAAACGAGCAGTACTTC
CDR3 protein: CASSPVTGGNEQYF

J gene: TRBJ2-6
clone size: once
D gene: TRBD2
V gene: TRBV19
CDR3 DNA: TGTGCCAGTAGTACTGGGAGGGGATTTTACTCTGGGGCCAACGTCCTGACTTTC
CDR3 protein: CASSTGRGFYSGANVLTF

J gene: TRBJ2-5
clone size: .
D gene: .
V gene: TRBV6-5
CDR3 DNA: TGTGCCGTCAGCAGCGCAGAGACCCAGTACTTC
CDR3 protein: CAVSSAETQYF

J gene: TRBJ1-5
clone size: .
D gene: .
V gene: TRBV19
CDR3 DNA: TGTGCCAGTAGTATAGTTGGGGGGAGACGGGCCCAGCATTTT
CDR3 protein: CASSIVGGRRAQHF